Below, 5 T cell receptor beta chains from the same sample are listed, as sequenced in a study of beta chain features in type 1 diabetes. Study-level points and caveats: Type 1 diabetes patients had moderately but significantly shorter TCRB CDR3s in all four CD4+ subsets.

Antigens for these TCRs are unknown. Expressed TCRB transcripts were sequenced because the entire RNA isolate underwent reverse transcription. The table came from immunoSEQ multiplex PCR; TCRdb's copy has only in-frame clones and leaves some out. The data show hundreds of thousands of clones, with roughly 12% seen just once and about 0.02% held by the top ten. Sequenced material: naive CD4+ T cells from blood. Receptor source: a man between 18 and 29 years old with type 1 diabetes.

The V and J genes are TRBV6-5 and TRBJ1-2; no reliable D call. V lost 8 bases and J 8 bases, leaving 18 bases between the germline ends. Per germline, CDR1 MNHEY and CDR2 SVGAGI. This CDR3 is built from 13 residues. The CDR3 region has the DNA TGTGCCAGCCGCGGCCGGACGCCGACGGGCTACACCTTC. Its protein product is CASRGRTPTGYTF.

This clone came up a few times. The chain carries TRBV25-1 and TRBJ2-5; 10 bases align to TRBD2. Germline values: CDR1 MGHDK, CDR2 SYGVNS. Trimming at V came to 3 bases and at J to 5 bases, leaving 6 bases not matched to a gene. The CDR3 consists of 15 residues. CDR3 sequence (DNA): TGTGCCAGCAGTGAGTTGCTAGCGGGGGTGGAGACCCAGTACTTC. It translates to CASSELLAGVETQYF.

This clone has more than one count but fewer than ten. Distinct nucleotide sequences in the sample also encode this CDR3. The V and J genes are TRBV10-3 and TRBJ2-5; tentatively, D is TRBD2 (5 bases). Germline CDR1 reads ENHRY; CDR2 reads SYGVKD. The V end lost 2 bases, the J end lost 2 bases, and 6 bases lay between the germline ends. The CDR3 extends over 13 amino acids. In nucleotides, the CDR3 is TGTGCCATCAGTGAGGGGAGACAAGAGACCCAGTACTTC. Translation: CAISEGRQETQYF.

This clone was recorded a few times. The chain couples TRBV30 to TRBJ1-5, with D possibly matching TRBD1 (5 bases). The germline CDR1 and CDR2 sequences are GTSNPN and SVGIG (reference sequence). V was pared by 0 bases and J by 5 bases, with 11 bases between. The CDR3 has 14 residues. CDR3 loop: CAWSVAWGDQPQHF. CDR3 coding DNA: TGTGCCTGGAGTGTTGCTTGGGGGGATCAGCCCCAGCATTTT.

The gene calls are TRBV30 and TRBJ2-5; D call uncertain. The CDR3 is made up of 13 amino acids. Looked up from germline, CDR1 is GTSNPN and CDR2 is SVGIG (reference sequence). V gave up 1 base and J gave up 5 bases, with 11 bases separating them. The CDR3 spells CAWSARMRETQYF. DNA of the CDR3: TGTGCCTGGAGTGCCAGGATGAGGGAGACCCAGTACTTC.